This TCR beta chain emerged from a study of neurological immune-mediated disorders. This clonotype was counted at least ten times. MiXCR was run by TCRdb on the 5' RACE reads, yielding one entry per CDR3 protein. Of around 38,000 distinct CDR3 sequences listed, 14% are singletons. Sequencing used CD4+ T cells from blood. The TCR originated in a woman in her fifties or sixties with HTLV-1-associated myelopathy (HAM/TSP).

This CDR3 is CAGTDRGTGANVLTF. The CDR3 nucleotides read TGTGCCGGAACTGACAGGGGAACTGGGGCCAACGTCCTGACTTTC. The genes are TRBV6-1 and TRBJ2-6; 8 bases line up with TRBD1. There are 15 residues in the CDR3. J lost 2 bases, V lost 11 bases, and 8 bases had no gene match. Germline CDR1 MNHNS, CDR2 SASEGT.